This TCR beta chain originates from a study of T cell repertoires in cytomegalovirus infection. Study information: Indicated by public TCR beta signatures were CMV infection and matching HLA type.

The germline gives CDR1 SGHRS, CDR2 YFSETQ. V dropped 2 bases and J dropped 4 bases, with 13 bases sitting between them. This CDR3 is built from 14 residues. In TCRdb, the reads were re-called with MiXCR into one record per CDR3 protein. Of about 530,000 distinct CDR3 sequences listed, about 25% were seen once; the top ten hold under 15%. V usage is TRBV5-1 and J usage is TRBJ2-7, with D perhaps matching TRBD1 (6 bases). The sequencing input was PBMCs. The source is a human donor in good health (CMV status not recorded). Some clones in this sample may be carry-over from other donors' samples. In DNA, the CDR3 is TGCGCCAGCAGCTTAAACAGGGCTTGGTACGAGCAGTACTTC. Protein product: CASSLNRAWYEQYF.